This passage covers 10 T cell receptor beta chains from one sample sequenced in a study of blood T cell repertoires in COVID-19. Sequencing was performed with immunoSEQ multiplex PCR; in TCRdb, only in-frame clones are kept and a portion is missing. The table has around 58,000 clones, around 93% seen once. The source material was peripheral blood. The receptors shown here come from a woman aged 60 to 75 with active or convalescent COVID-19.

The genes are TRBV27 and TRBJ1-5; 10 bases fit TRBD1. Per germline, CDR1 MNHEY and CDR2 SMNVEV (reference sequence). This CDR3 region has 15 residues. Trimming took 2 bases from V and 6 from J; bases not matched to a gene: 4. CDR3 in DNA: TGTGCCAGCAGTTTAAGACAGGGGGCAGGTCAGCCCCAGCATTTT. It codes for CASSLRQGAGQPQHF.

The rearrangement joins TRBV6-2 or TRBV6-3 to TRBJ2-1; 10 bases map to TRBD2. Germline V gives CDR1 MNHEY, CDR2 SVGEGT. This CDR3 contains 15 residues. J was trimmed by 3 bases and V by 5 bases; bases with no gene match: 4. CDR3 DNA: TGTGCCAGCAGTCGGCTAGCGGGAGTCTACAATGAGCAGTTCTTC. Amino acid sequence: CASSRLAGVYNEQFF.

The chain combines TRBV7-9 with TRBJ1-5, with no clear D. Per germline, CDR1 SEHNR and CDR2 FQNEAQ (reference sequence). CDR3 length: 14 residues. Trimming shortened V by 5 bases and J by 6 bases, and 14 bases separated the two germline ends. This CDR3 is CASSHSSLGQPQHF. CDR3 DNA sequence: TGTGCCAGCAGCCACTCTTCGCTTGGTCAGCCCCAGCATTTT.

The V call is TRBV2, the J call TRBJ1-5, with 7 bases that match TRBD1. The V and J ends lost 5 bases and 3 bases, in that order; junction bases with no gene match: 4. CDR3 length: 14 residues. The germline gives CDR1 SNHLY, CDR2 FYNNEI. DNA of the CDR3: TGTGCCAGCAGTACCGACAGGGTCAATCAGCCCCAGCATTTT. Its translation is CASSTDRVNQPQHF.

This sequence joins TRBV4-2 and TRBJ2-1, with TRBD2 matching over 9 bases. Germline V gene sequence: CDR1 LGHNA, CDR2 YNFKEQ. CDR3 size: 17 residues. V dropped 1 base and J dropped 0; count of bases not matched to a gene: 4. The CDR3 coding sequence is TGTGCCAGCAGCCAAGTAGCGGGGGACAGCTCCTACAATGAGCAGTTCTTC. This gives the protein CASSQVAGDSSYNEQFF.

This clone was observed a handful of times. The V gene is TRBV28, the J gene TRBJ1-5, with a weak D call TRBD1 (5 bases). This CDR3 has 14 residues. Trimming pared 7 bases from V and 7 bases from J, leaving 17 bases between. Germline values: CDR1 MDHEN, CDR2 SYDVKM. This CDR3 is CASTLGADDQPQHF. The CDR3 nucleotides are TGTGCCAGCACCTTAGGGGCAGACGACCAGCCCCAGCATTTT. Drawing the rest from reference TRBV28 and TRBJ1-5, the complete variable domain is DVKVTQSSRYLVKRTGEKVFLECVQDMDHENMFWYRQDPGLGLRLIYFSYDVKMKEKGDIPEGYSVSREKKERFSLILESASTNQTSMYLCASTLGADDQPQHFGDGTRLSIL.

V and J are TRBV18 and TRBJ1-1; TRBD1 matches at 7 bases. This CDR3 contains 14 residues. Germline assignment: CDR1 KGHSH and CDR2 LQKENI. Trimming removed 3 bases from V and 1 base from J; junction bases left unmatched: 2. CDR3 loop: CASSPRQGNTEAFF. CDR3 sequence (DNA): TGTGCCAGCTCACCCCGACAGGGGAACACTGAAGCTTTCTTT.

The chain joins TRBV5-6 to TRBJ2-5, with 7 nucleotides matching TRBD1. The CDR3 extends over 13 amino acids. V lost 2 bases and J lost 5; bases outside the gene matches: 3. Germline assignment: CDR1 SGHDT and CDR2 YYEEEE. The CDR3 DNA reads as TGTGCCAGCAGCTTTCCAGGGGGTGAGACCCAGTACTTC. Translated: CASSFPGGETQYF. The whole variable domain, filled in from reference TRBV5-6 and TRBJ2-5, reads DAGVTQSPTHLIKTRGQQVTLRCSPKSGHDTVSWYQQALGQGPQFIFQYYEEEERQRGNFPDRFSGHQFPNYSSELNVNALLLGDSALYLCASSFPGGETQYFGPGTRLLVL.

The chain couples TRBV28 to TRBJ2-3, with TRBD2 matching 12 bases. With 2 bases clipped from V and 2 bases from J, the junction kept 2 bases outside the gene matches. Germline V gives CDR1 MDHEN, CDR2 SYDVKM. The length of the CDR3 is 16 residues. The CDR3 bases are TGTGCCAGCAGTTTACTAGCGGGAGGGTACACAGATACGCAGTATTTT. It specifies CASSLLAGGYTDTQYF.

Only one count was recorded for this clone. The J gene is TRBJ1-2, the V gene TRBV24-1, with 7 bases aligning to TRBD1. V lost 4 bases to trimming and J lost 5 bases; unmatched junction nucleotides: 6. This CDR3 has 14 residues. Looked up from germline, CDR1 is KGHDR and CDR2 is SFDVKD. Here the CDR3 DNA reads TGTGCCACCAGTGAACCCGGGACAGATTATGGCTACACCTTC. Its translation is CATSEPGTDYGYTF.